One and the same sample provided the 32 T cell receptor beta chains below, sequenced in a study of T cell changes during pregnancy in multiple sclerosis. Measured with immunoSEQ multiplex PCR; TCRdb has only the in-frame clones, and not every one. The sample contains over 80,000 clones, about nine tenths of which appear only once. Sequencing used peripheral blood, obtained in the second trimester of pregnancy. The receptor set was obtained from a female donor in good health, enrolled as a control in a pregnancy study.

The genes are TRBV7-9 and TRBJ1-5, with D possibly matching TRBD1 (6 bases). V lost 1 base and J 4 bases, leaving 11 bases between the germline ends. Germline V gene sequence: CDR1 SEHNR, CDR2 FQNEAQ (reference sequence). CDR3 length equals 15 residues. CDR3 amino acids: CASSLGQGRNQPQHF. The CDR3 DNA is TGTGCCAGCAGCTTAGGGCAGGGGCGAAATCAGCCCCAGCATTTT.

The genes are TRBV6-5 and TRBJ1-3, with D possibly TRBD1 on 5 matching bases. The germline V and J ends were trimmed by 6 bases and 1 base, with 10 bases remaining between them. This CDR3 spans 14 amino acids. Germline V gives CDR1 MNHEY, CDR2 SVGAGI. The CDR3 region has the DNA TGTGCCAGCAGCAACGGGGGGTCTGGAAACACCATATATTTT. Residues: CASSNGGSGNTIYF.

CDR3 DNA: TGTGCCAGCAGCCCGATCCAAGAACGCGGGGGGGGACTTAGCAATCAGCCCCAGCATTTT. Translated: CASSPIQERGGGLSNQPQHF. This sequence joins TRBV7-8 and TRBJ1-5, with a weak D call TRBD1 (5 bases). The CDR3 runs to 20 residues. Trimming pared 5 bases from V and 0 bases from J, leaving 26 bases between. Per the germline V gene, CDR1 is SGHVS and CDR2 is FQNEAQ.

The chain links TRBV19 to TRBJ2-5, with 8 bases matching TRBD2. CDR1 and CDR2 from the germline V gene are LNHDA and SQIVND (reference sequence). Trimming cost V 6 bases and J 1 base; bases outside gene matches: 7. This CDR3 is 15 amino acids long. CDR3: CASSWRGAGQETQYF. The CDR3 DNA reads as TGTGCCAGTAGCTGGCGGGGGGCAGGCCAAGAGACCCAGTACTTC.

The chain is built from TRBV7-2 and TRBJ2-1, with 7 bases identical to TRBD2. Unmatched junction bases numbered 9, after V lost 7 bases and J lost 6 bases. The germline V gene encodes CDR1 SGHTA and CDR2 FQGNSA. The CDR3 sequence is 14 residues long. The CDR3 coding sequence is TGTGCCAGCAATTACCCGCGCGGGGGCAATGAGCAGTTCTTC. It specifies CASNYPRGGNEQFF.

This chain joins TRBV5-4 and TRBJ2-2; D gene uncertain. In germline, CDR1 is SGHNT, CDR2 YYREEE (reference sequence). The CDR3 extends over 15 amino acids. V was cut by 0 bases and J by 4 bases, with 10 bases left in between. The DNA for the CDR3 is TGTGCCAGCAGCTTGGACAGCCAATCCACCGGGGAGCTGTTTTTT. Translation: CASSLDSQSTGELFF.

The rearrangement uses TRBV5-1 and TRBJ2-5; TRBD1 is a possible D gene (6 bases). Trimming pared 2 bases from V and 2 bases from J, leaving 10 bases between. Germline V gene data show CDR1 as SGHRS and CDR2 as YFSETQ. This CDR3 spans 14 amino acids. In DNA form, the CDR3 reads TGCGCCAGCAGCTTCGGAGGACAGCAAGAGACCCAGTACTTC. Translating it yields CASSFGGQQETQYF. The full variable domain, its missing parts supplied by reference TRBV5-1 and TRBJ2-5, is KAGVTQTPRYLIKTRGQQVTLSCSPISGHRSVSWYQQTPGQGLQFLFEYFSETQRNKGNFPGRFSGRQFSNSRSEMNVSTLELGDSALYLCASSFGGQQETQYFGPGTRLLVL.

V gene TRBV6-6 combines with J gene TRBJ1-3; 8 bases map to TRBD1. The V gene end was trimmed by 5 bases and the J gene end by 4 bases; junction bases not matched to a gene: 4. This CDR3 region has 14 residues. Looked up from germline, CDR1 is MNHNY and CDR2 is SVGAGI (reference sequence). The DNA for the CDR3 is TGTGCCAGCAGTCAGGGGGCGCGGGGAAACACCATATATTTT. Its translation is CASSQGARGNTIYF.

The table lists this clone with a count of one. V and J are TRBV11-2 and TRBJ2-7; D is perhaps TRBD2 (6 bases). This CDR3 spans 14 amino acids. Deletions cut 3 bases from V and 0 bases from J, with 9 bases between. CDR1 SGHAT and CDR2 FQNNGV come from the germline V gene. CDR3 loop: CASSLERVSYEQYF. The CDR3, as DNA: TGTGCCAGCAGCTTGGAGCGGGTCTCCTACGAGCAGTACTTC.

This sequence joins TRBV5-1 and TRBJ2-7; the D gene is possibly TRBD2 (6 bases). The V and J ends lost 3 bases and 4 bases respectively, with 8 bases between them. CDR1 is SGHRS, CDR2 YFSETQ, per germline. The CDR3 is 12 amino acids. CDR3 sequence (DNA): TGCGCCAGCAGCTCTGCGGGGTACGAGCAGTACTTC. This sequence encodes CASSSAGYEQYF.

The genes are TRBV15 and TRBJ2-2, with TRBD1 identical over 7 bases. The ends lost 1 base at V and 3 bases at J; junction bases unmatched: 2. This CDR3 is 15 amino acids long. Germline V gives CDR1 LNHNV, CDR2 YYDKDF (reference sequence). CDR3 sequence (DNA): TGTGCCACCAGCAGAGCCGACAGGGACACCGGGGAGCTGTTTTTT. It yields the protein CATSRADRDTGELFF. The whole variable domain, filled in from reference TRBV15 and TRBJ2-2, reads DAMVIQNPRYQVTQFGKPVTLSCSQTLNHNVMYWYQQKSSQAPKLLFHYYDKDFNNEADTPDNFQSRRPNTSFCFLDIRSPGLGDTAMYLCATSRADRDTGELFFGEGSRLTVL.

CDR3 loop: CASSEVRTGLNTEAFF. CDR3 DNA: TGTGCCAGCAGTGAAGTGCGGACAGGGCTGAACACTGAAGCTTTCTTT. The J gene is TRBJ1-1, the V gene TRBV2; 8 bases align to TRBD1. CDR3 length equals 16 residues. Trimming cost V 1 base and J 0 bases; bases outside gene matches: 4. The germline gives CDR1 SNHLY, CDR2 FYNNEI.

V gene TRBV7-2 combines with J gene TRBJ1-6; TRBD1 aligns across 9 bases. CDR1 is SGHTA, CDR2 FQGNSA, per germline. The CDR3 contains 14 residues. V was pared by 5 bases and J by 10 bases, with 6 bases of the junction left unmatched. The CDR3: CASSRDREGSPLHF. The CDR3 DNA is TGTGCCAGCAGCCGGGACAGGGAGGGATCACCCCTCCACTTT.

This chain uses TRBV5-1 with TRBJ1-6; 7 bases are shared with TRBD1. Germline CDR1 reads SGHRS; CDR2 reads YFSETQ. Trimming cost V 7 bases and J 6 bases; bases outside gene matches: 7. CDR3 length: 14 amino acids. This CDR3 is CASREQGSNSPLHF. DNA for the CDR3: TGCGCCAGCCGCGAACAGGGGAGTAATTCACCCCTCCACTTT.

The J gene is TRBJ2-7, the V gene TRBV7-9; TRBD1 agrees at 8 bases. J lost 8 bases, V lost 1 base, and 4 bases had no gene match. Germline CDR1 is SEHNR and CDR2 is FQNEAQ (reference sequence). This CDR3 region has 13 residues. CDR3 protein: CASSLDNRGKQYF. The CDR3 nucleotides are TGTGCCAGCAGCTTAGATAACAGGGGGAAGCAGTACTTC.

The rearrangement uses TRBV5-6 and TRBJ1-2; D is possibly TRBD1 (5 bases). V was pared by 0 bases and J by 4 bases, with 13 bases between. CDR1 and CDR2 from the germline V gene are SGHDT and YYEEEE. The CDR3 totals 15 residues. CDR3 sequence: CASSLEQATPYGYTF. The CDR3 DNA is TGTGCCAGCAGCTTGGAACAGGCAACCCCCTATGGCTACACCTTC.

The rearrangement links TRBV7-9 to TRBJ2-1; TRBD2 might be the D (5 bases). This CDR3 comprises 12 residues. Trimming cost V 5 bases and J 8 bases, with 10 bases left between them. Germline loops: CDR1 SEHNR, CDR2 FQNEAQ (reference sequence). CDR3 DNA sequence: TGTGCCAGCAGCACACTAGTGTATGAGCAGTTCTTC. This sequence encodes CASSTLVYEQFF.

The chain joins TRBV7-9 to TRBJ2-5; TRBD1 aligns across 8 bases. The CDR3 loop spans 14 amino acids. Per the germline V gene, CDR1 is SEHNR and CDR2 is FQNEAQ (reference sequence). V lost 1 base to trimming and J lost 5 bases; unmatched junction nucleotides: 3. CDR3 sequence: CASSLGTGRETQYF. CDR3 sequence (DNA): TGTGCCAGCAGCTTAGGGACAGGGCGGGAGACCCAGTACTTC.

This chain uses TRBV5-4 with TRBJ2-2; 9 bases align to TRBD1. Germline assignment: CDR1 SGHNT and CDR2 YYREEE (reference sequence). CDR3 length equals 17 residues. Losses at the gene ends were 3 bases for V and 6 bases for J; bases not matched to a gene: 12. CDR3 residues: CASSSLRQGDQPGELFF. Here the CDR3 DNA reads TGTGCCAGCAGCTCCTTGAGACAGGGGGATCAGCCCGGGGAGCTGTTTTTT.

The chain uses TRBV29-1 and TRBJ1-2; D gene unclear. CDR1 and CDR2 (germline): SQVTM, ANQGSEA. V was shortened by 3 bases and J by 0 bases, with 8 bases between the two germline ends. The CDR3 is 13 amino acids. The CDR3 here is CSVDRESNYGYTF. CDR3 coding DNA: TGCAGCGTTGATCGGGAATCTAACTATGGCTACACCTTC.

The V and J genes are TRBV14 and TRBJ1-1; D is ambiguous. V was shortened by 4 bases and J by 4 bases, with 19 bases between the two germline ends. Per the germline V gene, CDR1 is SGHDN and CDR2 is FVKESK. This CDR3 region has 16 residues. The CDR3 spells CASSPTFWPPGTEAFF. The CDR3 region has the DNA TGTGCCAGCAGCCCTACATTTTGGCCCCCGGGCACTGAAGCTTTCTTT.

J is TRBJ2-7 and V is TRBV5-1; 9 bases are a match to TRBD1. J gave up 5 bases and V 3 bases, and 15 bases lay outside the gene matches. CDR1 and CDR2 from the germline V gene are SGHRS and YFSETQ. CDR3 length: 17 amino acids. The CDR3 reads CASSSKNRDRAAHEQYF. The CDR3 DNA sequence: TGCGCCAGCAGCTCCAAGAACCGGGACAGGGCTGCCCACGAGCAGTACTTC.

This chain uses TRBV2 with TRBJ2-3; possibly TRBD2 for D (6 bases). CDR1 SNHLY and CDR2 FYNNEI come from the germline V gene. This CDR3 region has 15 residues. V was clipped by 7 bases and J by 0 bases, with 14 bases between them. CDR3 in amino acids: CASTRRGESTDTQYF. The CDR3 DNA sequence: TGTGCCAGCACTAGGAGGGGCGAAAGCACAGATACGCAGTATTTT.

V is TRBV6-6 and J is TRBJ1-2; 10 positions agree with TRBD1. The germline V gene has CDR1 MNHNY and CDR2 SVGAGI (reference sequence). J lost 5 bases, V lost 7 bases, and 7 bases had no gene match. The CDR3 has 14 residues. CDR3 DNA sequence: TGTGCCAGCATCGACAGGGGGCAGGGATATGGCTACACCTTC. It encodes CASIDRGQGYGYTF.

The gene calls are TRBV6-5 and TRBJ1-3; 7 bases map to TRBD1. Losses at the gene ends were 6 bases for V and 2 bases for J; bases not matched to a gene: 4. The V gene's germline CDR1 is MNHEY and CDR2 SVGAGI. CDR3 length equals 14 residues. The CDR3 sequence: CASRRQGAGNTIYF. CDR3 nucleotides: TGTGCCAGCAGACGCCAGGGGGCTGGAAACACCATATATTTT.

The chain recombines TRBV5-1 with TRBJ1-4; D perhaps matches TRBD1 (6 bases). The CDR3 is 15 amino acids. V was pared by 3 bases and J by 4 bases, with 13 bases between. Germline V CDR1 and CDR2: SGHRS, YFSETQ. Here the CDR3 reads CASSWGTNGNEKLFF. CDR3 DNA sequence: TGCGCCAGCAGCTGGGGGACAAATGGTAATGAAAAACTGTTTTTT.

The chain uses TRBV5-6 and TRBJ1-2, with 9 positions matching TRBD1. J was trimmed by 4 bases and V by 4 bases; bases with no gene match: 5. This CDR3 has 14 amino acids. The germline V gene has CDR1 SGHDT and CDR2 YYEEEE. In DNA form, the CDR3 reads TGTGCCAGCAGCCACGGGACAGGGACCTATGGCTACACCTTC. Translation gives CASSHGTGTYGYTF.

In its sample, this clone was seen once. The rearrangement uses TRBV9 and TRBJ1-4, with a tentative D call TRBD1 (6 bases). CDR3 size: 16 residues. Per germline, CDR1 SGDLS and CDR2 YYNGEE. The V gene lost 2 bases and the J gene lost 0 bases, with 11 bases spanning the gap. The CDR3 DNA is TGTGCCAGCAGCGTGACAGGTGGGGCAACTAATGAAAAACTGTTTTTT. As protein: CASSVTGGATNEKLFF.

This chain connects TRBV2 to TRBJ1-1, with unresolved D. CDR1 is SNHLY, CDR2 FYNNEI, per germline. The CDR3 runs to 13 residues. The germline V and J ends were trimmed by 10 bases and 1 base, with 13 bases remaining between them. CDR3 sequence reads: CATREAENTEAFF. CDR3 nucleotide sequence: TGTGCCACCCGAGAGGCGGAGAACACTGAAGCTTTCTTT.

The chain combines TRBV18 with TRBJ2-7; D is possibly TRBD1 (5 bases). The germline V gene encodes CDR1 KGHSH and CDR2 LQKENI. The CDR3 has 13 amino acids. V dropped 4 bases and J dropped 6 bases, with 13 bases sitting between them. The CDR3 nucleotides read TGTGCCAGCTCACAGGGGAACGGGCTCGAGCAGTACTTC. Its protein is CASSQGNGLEQYF.

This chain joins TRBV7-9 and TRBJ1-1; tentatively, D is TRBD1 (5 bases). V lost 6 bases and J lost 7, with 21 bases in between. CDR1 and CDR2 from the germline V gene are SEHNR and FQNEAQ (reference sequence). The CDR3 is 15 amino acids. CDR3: CASSHTPGLEGEAFF. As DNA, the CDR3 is TGTGCCAGCAGTCACACCCCAGGGTTGGAAGGTGAAGCTTTCTTT.

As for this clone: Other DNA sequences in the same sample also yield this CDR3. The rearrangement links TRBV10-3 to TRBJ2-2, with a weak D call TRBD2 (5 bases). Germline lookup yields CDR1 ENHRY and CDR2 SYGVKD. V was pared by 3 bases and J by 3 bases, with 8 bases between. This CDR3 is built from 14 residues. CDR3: CAISDGGDTGELFF. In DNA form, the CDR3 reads TGTGCCATCAGTGATGGAGGAGACACCGGGGAGCTGTTTTTT.